A single sample is the source of the 6 T cell receptor beta chains below, sequenced in a study of T cell responses to AZD1222 COVID-19 vaccine. The data were produced by immunoSEQ multiplex PCR, yet TCRdb's version contains in-frame clones alone and is incomplete. The table records 150,000 to 200,000 clones, around 87% of them present only once. This material consisted of peripheral blood, taken on day 0 of MenACWY control vaccination. These receptors were taken from an adult in good health.

The chain is built from TRBV12-3 or TRBV12-4 and TRBJ2-3, with D possibly TRBD1 on 5 matching bases. The CDR3 is 12 residues long. Trimming took off 3 bases at V and 4 bases at J, with 5 bases between the two ends. The CDR3 DNA reads as TGTGCCAGCAGTTTGACAGCAGATACGCAGTATTTT. Amino acid sequence: CASSLTADTQYF.

This chain joins TRBV6-5 and TRBJ1-5; D gene unclear. Germline V CDR1 and CDR2: MNHEY, SVGAGI. CDR3 length: 13 residues. The V gene lost 0 bases and the J gene lost 8 bases, with 8 bases spanning the gap. The CDR3 DNA sequence: TGTGCCAGCAGTTACTCGAACCTGGAGCCCCAGCATTTT. It codes for CASSYSNLEPQHF.

V gene TRBV9 combines with J gene TRBJ1-1; TRBD1 matches 7 bases. CDR3 length equals 14 residues. The V gene's germline CDR1 is SGDLS and CDR2 YYNGEE. V dropped 6 bases and J dropped 0; count of bases not matched to a gene: 5. The CDR3 region is CASNTGDMNTEAFF. The CDR3 DNA follows: TGTGCCAGCAACACAGGGGATATGAACACTGAAGCTTTCTTT.

This clone was observed a few times. This chain links TRBV3-1 (or the pseudogene TRBV3-2) with TRBJ1-2, with TRBD1 as a possible D gene (6 bases). The V gene lost 0 bases and the J gene lost 7 bases, with 12 bases spanning the gap. Per the germline V gene, CDR1 is LGHDT and CDR2 is YNNKEL (reference sequence). The CDR3 consists of 14 residues. In nucleotides, the CDR3 is TGTGCCAGCAGCCAAGATCGCAGGGGAGGTGGCTACACCTTC. Translated, it gives CASSQDRRGGGYTF.

V usage is TRBV7-9 and J usage is TRBJ1-2, with 12 bases fitting TRBD1. Germline CDR1 reads SEHNR; CDR2 reads FQNEAQ (reference sequence). The V and J ends lost 5 bases and 7 bases, in that order; junction bases with no gene match: 5. The CDR3 covers 14 residues. The CDR3 reads CASSGTGGDGGYTF. DNA of the CDR3: TGTGCCAGCAGCGGGACAGGGGGCGATGGTGGCTACACCTTC. Full variable domain (rest looked up from reference TRBV7-9 and TRBJ1-2): DTGVSQNPRHKITKRGQNVTFRCDPISEHNRLYWYRQTLGQGPEFLTYFQNEAQLEKSRLLSDRFSAERPKGSFSTLEIQRTEQGDSAMYLCASSGTGGDGGYTFGSGTRLTVV.

V and J are TRBV28 and TRBJ2-3; possible D gene TRBD2, 7 bases. The germline gives CDR1 MDHEN, CDR2 SYDVKM. CDR3 size: 13 residues. V gave up 6 bases and J gave up 3 bases, with 10 bases separating them. CDR3: CASSRGATDTQYF. The CDR3 DNA follows: TGTGCCAGCAGCCGGGGGGCAACAGATACGCAGTATTTT. Based on the CDR3 plus reference TRBV28 and TRBJ2-3, the full variable domain is DVKVTQSSRYLVKRTGEKVFLECVQDMDHENMFWYRQDPGLGLRLIYFSYDVKMKEKGDIPEGYSVSREKKERFSLILESASTNQTSMYLCASSRGATDTQYFGPGTRLTVL.